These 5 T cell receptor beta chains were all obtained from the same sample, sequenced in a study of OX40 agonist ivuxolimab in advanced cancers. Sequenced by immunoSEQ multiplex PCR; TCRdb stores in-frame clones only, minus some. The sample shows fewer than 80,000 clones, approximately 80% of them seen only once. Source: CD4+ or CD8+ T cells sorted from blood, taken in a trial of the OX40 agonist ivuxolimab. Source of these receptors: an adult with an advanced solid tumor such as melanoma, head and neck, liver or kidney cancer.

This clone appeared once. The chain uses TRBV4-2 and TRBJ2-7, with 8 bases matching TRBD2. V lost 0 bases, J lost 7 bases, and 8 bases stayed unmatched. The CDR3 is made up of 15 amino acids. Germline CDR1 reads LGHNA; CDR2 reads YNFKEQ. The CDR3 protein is CASSQEIGGAEEQYV. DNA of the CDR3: TGTGCCAGCAGCCAAGAGATCGGGGGGGCCGAGGAGCAGTACGTC.

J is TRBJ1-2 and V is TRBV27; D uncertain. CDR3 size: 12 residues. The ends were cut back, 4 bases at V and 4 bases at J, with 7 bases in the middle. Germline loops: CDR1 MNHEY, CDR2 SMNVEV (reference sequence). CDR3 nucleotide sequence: TGTGCCAGCAGTTGGCAGAGCTATGGCTACACCTTC. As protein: CASSWQSYGYTF.

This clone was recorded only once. CDR3 DNA: TGTGCCAGCAGCTTGGGAGGGGCAGGGGTGAACACTGAAGCTTTCTTT. Its translation is CASSLGGAGVNTEAFF. The genes are TRBV11-2 and TRBJ1-1, with a tentative D call TRBD1 (6 bases). Looked up from germline, CDR1 is SGHAT and CDR2 is FQNNGV. The CDR3 is 16 residues long. Trimming stripped 3 bases from V and 0 bases from J, with 14 bases between. Full variable domain (rest looked up from reference TRBV11-2 and TRBJ1-1): EAGVAQSPRYKIIEKRQSVAFWCNPISGHATLYWYQQILGQGPKLLIQFQNNGVVDDSQLPKDRFSAERLKGVDSTLKIQPAKLEDSAVYLCASSLGGAGVNTEAFFGQGTRLTVV.

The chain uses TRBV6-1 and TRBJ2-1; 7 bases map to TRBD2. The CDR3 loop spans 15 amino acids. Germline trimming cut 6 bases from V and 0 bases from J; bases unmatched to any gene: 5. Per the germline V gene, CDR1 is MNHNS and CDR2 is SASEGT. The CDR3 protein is CASSSSGGSYNEQFF. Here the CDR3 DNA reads TGTGCCAGCAGCAGTTCGGGGGGCTCCTACAATGAGCAGTTCTTC.

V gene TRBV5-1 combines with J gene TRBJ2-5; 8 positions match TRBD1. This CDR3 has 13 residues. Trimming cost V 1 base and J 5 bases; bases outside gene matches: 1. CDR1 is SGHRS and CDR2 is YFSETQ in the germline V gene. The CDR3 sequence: CASSLTGGETQYF. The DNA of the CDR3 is TGCGCCAGCAGCTTGACAGGGGGGGAGACCCAGTACTTC.